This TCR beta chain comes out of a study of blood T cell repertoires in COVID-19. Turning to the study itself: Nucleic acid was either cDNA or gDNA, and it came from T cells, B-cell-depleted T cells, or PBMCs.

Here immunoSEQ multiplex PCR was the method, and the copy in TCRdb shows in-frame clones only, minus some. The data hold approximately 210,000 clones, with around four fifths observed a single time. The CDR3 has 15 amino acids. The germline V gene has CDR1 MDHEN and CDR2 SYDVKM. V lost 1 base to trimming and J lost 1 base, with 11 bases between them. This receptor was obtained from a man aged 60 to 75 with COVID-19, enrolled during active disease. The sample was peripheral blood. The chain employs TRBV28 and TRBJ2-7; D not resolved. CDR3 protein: CASSLSLANSYEQYF. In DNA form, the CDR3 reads TGTGCCAGCAGTTTATCTCTGGCAAATTCCTACGAGCAGTACTTC.